This entry lists 21 T cell receptor beta chains sequenced from one sample in a study of cytomegalovirus exposure and HLA in healthy donors. This PCR relied on a set of 60 Vbeta primers and 13 Jbeta primers. The table came from immunoSEQ multiplex PCR; TCRdb's copy has only in-frame clones and leaves some out. The table records around 190,000 clones, about 77% of them present only once. Input material: PBMCs. These receptors were collected from a female donor in good health and CMV-seronegative.

In DNA, the CDR3 is TGCGCCAGCAGCATCGCTAGCGGGGCTAGCACAGATACGCAGTATTTT. The encoded protein is CASSIASGASTDTQYF. This chain joins TRBV5-1 and TRBJ2-3; 9 bases are shared with TRBD2. Germline assignment: CDR1 SGHRS and CDR2 YFSETQ. The junction had 6 bases not matched to a gene; V was cut back by 4 bases and J by 0 bases. The CDR3 extends over 16 amino acids.

The V call is TRBV6-1, the J call TRBJ1-1; D is undetermined. Between the trimmed V and J ends, which lost 5 bases and 4 bases, there was a span of 11 bases. The CDR3 runs to 13 residues. CDR1 MNHNS and CDR2 SASEGT come from the germline V gene. The CDR3 reads CASSKEGSTEAFF. The CDR3 nucleotides are TGTGCCAGCAGTAAGGAAGGGAGCACTGAAGCTTTCTTT.

In this sample, this clone turned up a few times. V usage is TRBV6-1 and J usage is TRBJ2-7; D gene uncertain. V was clipped by 10 bases and J by 0 bases, with 16 bases between them. CDR1 and CDR2 (germline): MNHNS, SASEGT. There are 14 residues in the CDR3. CDR3 sequence (DNA): TGTGCCATCTTCGACTGGTCCAGCTCCTACGAGCAGTACTTC. Translation gives CAIFDWSSSYEQYF.

V gene TRBV9 combines with J gene TRBJ2-5, with 11 nucleotides matching TRBD1. Germline CDR1 is SGDLS and CDR2 is YYNGEE. V shed 4 bases, J shed 4 bases, and the junction held 9 bases outside the gene matches. The CDR3 runs to 16 residues. CDR3 sequence (DNA): TGTGCCAGCAGCCCCGGACAGGGGGCGCCGAGAGAGACCCAGTACTTC. Translated, it gives CASSPGQGAPRETQYF.

The CDR3 spells CASTLLPGGSGEQYF. The DNA for the CDR3 is TGTGCCAGCACCCTTCTCCCTGGGGGGTCAGGCGAGCAGTACTTC. The rearrangement uses TRBV5-5 and TRBJ2-7; TRBD2 is a possible D gene (6 bases). Per the germline V gene, CDR1 is SGHKS and CDR2 is YYEKEE (reference sequence). The germline V and J ends were trimmed by 6 bases and 6 bases, with 22 bases remaining between them. The CDR3 loop spans 15 amino acids.

The chain links TRBV5-1 to TRBJ1-2; 10 bases match TRBD1. In germline, CDR1 is SGHRS, CDR2 YFSETQ. The CDR3 is 15 amino acids. Trimming removed 4 bases from V and 8 bases from J; junction bases left unmatched: 11. CDR3 sequence (DNA): TGCGCCAGCAGCCCCCTCCGCGGGACAGGGGAAGGCTACACCTTC. Its protein product is CASSPLRGTGEGYTF.

The chain recombines TRBV7-8 with TRBJ2-3; D perhaps matches TRBD2 (6 bases). The CDR3 contains 15 residues. V dropped 3 bases and J dropped 9 bases, with 19 bases sitting between them. The V gene's germline CDR1 is SGHVS and CDR2 FQNEAQ. CDR3 residues: CASSLGGGAPGTQYF. CDR3 in DNA: TGTGCCAGCAGCTTGGGGGGAGGAGCCCCGGGAACGCAGTATTTT.

The chain couples TRBV6-6 to TRBJ1-6, with D perhaps TRBD1 (6 bases). CDR1 and CDR2 from the germline V gene are MNHNY and SVGAGI (reference sequence). V lost 6 bases, J lost 9 bases, and 15 bases lay in between. The CDR3 has 14 residues. Here the CDR3 reads CASSPQGKASPLHF. The DNA of the CDR3 is TGTGCCAGCAGCCCACAGGGAAAAGCTTCACCCCTCCACTTT.

The chain has TRBV29-1 and TRBJ2-3, with D possibly being TRBD2 (7 bases). The V end lost 5 bases, the J end lost 2 bases, and 20 bases lay between the germline ends. Germline CDR1 reads SQVTM; CDR2 reads ANQGSEA. The CDR3 has 16 residues. CDR3 loop: CSVPTLGGGATDTQYF. The CDR3 coding sequence is TGCAGCGTTCCAACTCTAGGGGGGGGAGCCACAGATACGCAGTATTTT.

This chain joins TRBV2 and TRBJ1-5, with D perhaps matching TRBD1 (6 bases). V was shortened by 6 bases and J by 11 bases, with 14 bases between the two germline ends. The CDR3 consists of 12 residues. Germline CDR1 is SNHLY and CDR2 is FYNNEI. The CDR3 reads CASSESTGTQHF. CDR3 coding DNA: TGTGCCAGCAGCGAAAGTACAGGGACCCAGCATTTT.

The rearrangement joins TRBV6-1 to TRBJ2-7; D not certain. From germline, CDR1 is MNHNS and CDR2 SASEGT. V shed 7 bases and J shed 5 bases, with 18 bases lying between them. The CDR3 consists of 14 residues. The CDR3 protein is CASTVERSKHEQYF. In nucleotides, the CDR3 is TGTGCCAGCACCGTTGAGCGCAGCAAGCACGAGCAGTACTTC.

The J gene is TRBJ2-1, the V gene TRBV2; 12 bases are a match to TRBD2. CDR1 and CDR2 (germline): SNHLY, FYNNEI. CDR3 length: 18 residues. The J segment lost 2 bases and the V segment lost 4 bases, leaving 9 bases of the junction unmatched. The CDR3 here is CASSGSITSGRTYNEQFF. DNA for the CDR3: TGTGCCAGCAGTGGATCCATAACTAGCGGGAGGACCTACAATGAGCAGTTCTTC. Complete variable domain (other parts from reference TRBV2 and TRBJ2-1): EPEVTQTPSHQVTQMGQEVILRCVPISNHLYFYWYRQILGQKVEFLVSFYNNEISEKSEIFDDQFSVERPDGSNFTLKIRSTKLEDSAMYFCASSGSITSGRTYNEQFFGPGTRLTVL.

This clone appeared a few times. This chain connects TRBV5-4 to TRBJ2-7; a weak D match, TRBD1 (6 bases). Germline V CDR1 and CDR2: SGHNT, YYREEE (reference sequence). Trimming pared 4 bases from V and 7 bases from J, leaving 21 bases between. This CDR3 has 15 amino acids. In nucleotides, the CDR3 is TGTGCCAGCAGCGGGACACCTAGAGCTCCTAGGGAGCAGTACTTC. This gives the protein CASSGTPRAPREQYF. The entire variable domain, with the rest obtained from reference TRBV5-4 and TRBJ2-7, is as follows: ETGVTQSPTHLIKTRGQQVTLRCSSQSGHNTVSWYQQALGQGPQFIFQYYREEENGRGNFPPRFSGLQFPNYSSELNVNALELDDSALYLCASSGTPRAPREQYFGPGTRLTVT.

This clone was detected only a few times. V and J are TRBV6-1 and TRBJ2-1; a weak D match, TRBD2 (6 bases). V lost 2 bases and J 3 bases, leaving 17 bases between the germline ends. This CDR3 is built from 17 residues. CDR1 MNHNS and CDR2 SASEGT come from the germline V gene. CDR3 sequence: CASSERWNSGGYNEQFF. For the CDR3, the DNA is TGTGCCAGCAGTGAAAGGTGGAATAGCGGAGGCTACAATGAGCAGTTCTTC.

This chain joins TRBV11-3 and TRBJ2-1; TRBD2 matches at 11 bases. This CDR3 spans 16 amino acids. V dropped 1 base and J dropped 6; count of bases not matched to a gene: 5. Germline CDR1 is SGHNT and CDR2 is YENEEA. CDR3 in DNA: TGTGCCAGCAGCTTAGTACTAGCGGGGGCTAGCAATGAGCAGTTCTTC. It translates to CASSLVLAGASNEQFF.

V and J are TRBV28 and TRBJ2-7; weak D call: TRBD1 (5 bases). CDR3 length: 14 amino acids. Germline CDR1 and CDR2: MDHEN and SYDVKM. V lost 5 bases and J 6 bases, leaving 17 bases between the germline ends. CDR3 in amino acids: CASSPPNPGLEQYF. CDR3 coding DNA: TGTGCCAGCAGTCCACCCAATCCAGGGCTCGAGCAGTACTTC.

This sequence joins TRBV28 and TRBJ2-5; 11 bases fit TRBD2. Germline V CDR1 and CDR2: MDHEN, SYDVKM. This CDR3 has 15 amino acids. V gave up 6 bases and J gave up 4 bases; unmatched junction bases: 7. CDR3 DNA: TGTGCCAGCAGACCAAGACTAGCGGGACCAGAGACCCAGTACTTC. It yields the protein CASRPRLAGPETQYF.

This clone has a single count. The chain carries TRBV2 and TRBJ2-5, with D unclear. V was pared by 2 bases and J by 4 bases, with 14 bases between. This CDR3 region has 15 residues. Germline assignment: CDR1 SNHLY and CDR2 FYNNEI. The chain's CDR3 is CASSERLRSPETQYF. The CDR3, as DNA: TGTGCCAGCAGTGAACGTCTCCGGTCCCCAGAGACCCAGTACTTC.

The chain has TRBV10-3 and TRBJ2-2, with D hard to call. V gave up 9 bases and J gave up 2 bases, with 19 bases separating them. The CDR3 contains 16 residues. Germline CDR1 reads ENHRY; CDR2 reads SYGVKD. CDR3 sequence (DNA): TGTGCCATATCAGTGAGTACGGCGGAAAACACCGGGGAGCTGTTTTTT. It translates to CAISVSTAENTGELFF.

The chain is built from TRBV11-2 and TRBJ2-7; possibly TRBD2 for D (6 bases). The CDR3 extends over 18 amino acids. The germline V and J ends were trimmed by 4 bases and 3 bases, with 25 bases remaining between them. CDR1 SGHAT and CDR2 FQNNGV come from the germline V gene. This CDR3 is CASSSMGSSARRVYEQYF. The CDR3 nucleotides read TGTGCCAGCAGCTCGATGGGTTCTTCGGCTAGGAGGGTCTACGAGCAGTACTTC.

The V and J genes are TRBV5-6 and TRBJ2-7; TRBD2 is a possible D gene (6 bases). The CDR3 consists of 12 residues. Deletions cut 0 bases from V and 6 bases from J, with 7 bases between. Germline V gives CDR1 SGHDT, CDR2 YYEEEE. CDR3: CASSLGRGEQYF. The CDR3 DNA sequence: TGTGCCAGCAGCTTGGGGAGGGGCGAGCAGTACTTC. The full variable domain, completed using reference TRBV5-6 and TRBJ2-7, is DAGVTQSPTHLIKTRGQQVTLRCSPKSGHDTVSWYQQALGQGPQFIFQYYEEEERQRGNFPDRFSGHQFPNYSSELNVNALLLGDSALYLCASSLGRGEQYFGPGTRLTVT.